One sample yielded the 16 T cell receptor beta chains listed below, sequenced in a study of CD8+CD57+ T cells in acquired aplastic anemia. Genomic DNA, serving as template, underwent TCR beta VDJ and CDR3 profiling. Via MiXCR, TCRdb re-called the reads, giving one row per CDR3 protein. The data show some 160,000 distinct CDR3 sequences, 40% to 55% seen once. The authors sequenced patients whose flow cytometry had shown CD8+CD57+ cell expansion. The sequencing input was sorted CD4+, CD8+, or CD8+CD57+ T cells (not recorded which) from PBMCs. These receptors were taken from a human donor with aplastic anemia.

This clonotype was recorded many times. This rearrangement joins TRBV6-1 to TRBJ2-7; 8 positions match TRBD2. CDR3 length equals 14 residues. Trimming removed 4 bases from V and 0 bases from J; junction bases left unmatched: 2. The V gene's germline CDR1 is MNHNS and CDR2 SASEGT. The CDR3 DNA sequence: TGTGCCAGCAGTGCCAGCGGGAGCTCCTACGAGCAGTACTTC. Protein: CASSASGSSYEQYF.

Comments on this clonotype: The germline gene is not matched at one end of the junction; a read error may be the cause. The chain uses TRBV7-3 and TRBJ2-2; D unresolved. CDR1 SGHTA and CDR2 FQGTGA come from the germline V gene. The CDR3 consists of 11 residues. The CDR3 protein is CASTYTGELFF. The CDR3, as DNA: TGTGCCAGCACCTACACAGGGGAGCTGTTTTTT.

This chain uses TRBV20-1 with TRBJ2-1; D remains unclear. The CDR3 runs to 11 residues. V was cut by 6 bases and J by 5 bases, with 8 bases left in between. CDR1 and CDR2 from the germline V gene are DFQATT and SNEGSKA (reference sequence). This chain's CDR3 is CSATRDNEQFF. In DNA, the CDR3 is TGCAGTGCAACAAGAGACAATGAGCAGTTCTTC.

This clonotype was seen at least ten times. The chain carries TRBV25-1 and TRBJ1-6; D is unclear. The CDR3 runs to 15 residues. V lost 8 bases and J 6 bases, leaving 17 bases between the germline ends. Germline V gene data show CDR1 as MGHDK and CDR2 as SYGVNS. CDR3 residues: CASGISLNGNSPLHF. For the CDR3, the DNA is TGTGCCAGCGGGATTAGCCTTAATGGTAATTCACCCCTCCACTTT.

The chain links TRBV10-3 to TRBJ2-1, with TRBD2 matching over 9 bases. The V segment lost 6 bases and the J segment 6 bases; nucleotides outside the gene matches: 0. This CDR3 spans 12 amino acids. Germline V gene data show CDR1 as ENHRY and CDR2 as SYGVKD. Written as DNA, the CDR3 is TGTGCCATCAGGACTAGCGGCAATGAGCAGTTCTTC. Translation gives CAIRTSGNEQFF.

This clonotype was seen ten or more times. CDR3 region: CASSLDSDRGDTQYF. CDR3 nucleotides: TGTGCCAGCAGCTTAGATTCGGACAGGGGCGATACGCAGTATTTT. The V gene is TRBV11-2, the J gene TRBJ2-3; 9 bases are a match to TRBD1. Trimming took 0 bases from V and 6 from J; bases not matched to a gene: 4. CDR1 is SGHAT and CDR2 is FQNNGV in the germline V gene. There are 15 residues in the CDR3.

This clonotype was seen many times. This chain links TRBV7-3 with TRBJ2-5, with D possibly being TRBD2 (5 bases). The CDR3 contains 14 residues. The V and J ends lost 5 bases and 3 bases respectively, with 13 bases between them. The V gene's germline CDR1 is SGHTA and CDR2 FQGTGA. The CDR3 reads CASSPNRDKETQYF. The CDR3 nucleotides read TGTGCCAGCAGCCCAAACCGGGATAAAGAGACCCAGTACTTC.

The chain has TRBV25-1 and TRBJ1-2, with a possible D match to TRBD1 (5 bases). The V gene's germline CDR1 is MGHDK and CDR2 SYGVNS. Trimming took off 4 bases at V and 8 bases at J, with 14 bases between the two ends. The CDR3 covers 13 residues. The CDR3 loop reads CASSAGWVLGYTF. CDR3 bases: TGTGCCAGCAGTGCAGGGTGGGTGTTAGGCTACACCTTC.

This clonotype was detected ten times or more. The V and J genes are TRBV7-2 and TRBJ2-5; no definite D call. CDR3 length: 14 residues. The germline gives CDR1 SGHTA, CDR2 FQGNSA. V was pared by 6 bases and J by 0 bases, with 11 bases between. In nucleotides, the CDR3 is TGTGCCAGCAGTAAGAATGACTACCAAGAGACCCAGTACTTC. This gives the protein CASSKNDYQETQYF.

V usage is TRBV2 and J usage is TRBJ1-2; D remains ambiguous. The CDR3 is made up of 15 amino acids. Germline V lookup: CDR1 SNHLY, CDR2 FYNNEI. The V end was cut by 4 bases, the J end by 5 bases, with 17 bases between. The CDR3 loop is CASSALAAATYGYTF. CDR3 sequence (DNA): TGTGCCAGCAGTGCTTTGGCGGCAGCTACATATGGCTACACCTTC.

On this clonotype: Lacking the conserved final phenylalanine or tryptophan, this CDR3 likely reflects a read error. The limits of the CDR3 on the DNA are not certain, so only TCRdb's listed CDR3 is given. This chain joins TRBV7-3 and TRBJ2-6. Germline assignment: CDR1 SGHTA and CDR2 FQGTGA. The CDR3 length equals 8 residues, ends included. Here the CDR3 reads CASSSWTS.

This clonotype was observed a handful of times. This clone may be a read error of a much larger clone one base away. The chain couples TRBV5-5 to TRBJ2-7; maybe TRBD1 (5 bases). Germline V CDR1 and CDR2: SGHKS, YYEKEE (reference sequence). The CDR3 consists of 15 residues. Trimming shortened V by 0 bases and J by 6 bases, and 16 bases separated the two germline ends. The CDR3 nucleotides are TGTGCCAGCAGCTTGGTCGTGGCAGGGTTTGGCGAGCAGTACTTC. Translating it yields CASSLVVAGFGEQYF.

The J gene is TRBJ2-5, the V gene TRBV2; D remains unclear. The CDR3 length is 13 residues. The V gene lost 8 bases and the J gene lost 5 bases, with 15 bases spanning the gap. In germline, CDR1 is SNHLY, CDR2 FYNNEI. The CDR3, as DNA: TGTGCCAGCCCACCAGTCCAGAGGGAGACCCAGTACTTC. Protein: CASPPVQRETQYF. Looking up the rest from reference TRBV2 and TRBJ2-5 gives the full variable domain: EPEVTQTPSHQVTQMGQEVILRCVPISNHLYFYWYRQILGQKVEFLVSFYNNEISEKSEIFDDQFSVERPDGSNFTLKIRSTKLEDSAMYFCASPPVQRETQYFGPGTRLLVL.

The CDR3 here is CASSQGAGAQPQHF. The DNA of the CDR3 is TGTGCCAGCAGCCAAGGGGCAGGGGCTCAGCCCCAGCATTTT. The chain carries TRBV4-2 and TRBJ1-5; TRBD1 might be the D (6 bases). V was shortened by 1 base and J by 6 bases, with 10 bases between the two germline ends. The germline V gene has CDR1 LGHNA and CDR2 YNFKEQ. The CDR3 loop spans 14 amino acids.

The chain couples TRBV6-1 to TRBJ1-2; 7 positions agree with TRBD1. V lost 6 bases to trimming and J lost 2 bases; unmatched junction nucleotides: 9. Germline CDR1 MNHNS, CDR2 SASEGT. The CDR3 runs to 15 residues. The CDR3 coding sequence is TGTGCCAGCAGCCCCGGGGACAGACGCAACTATGGCTACACCTTC. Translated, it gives CASSPGDRRNYGYTF.

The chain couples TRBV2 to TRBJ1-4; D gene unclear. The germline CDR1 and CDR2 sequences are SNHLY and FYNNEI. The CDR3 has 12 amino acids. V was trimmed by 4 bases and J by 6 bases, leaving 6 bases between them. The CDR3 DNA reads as TGTGCCAGCAGTGTATTGGATGAAAAACTGTTTTTT. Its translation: CASSVLDEKLFF.